This record looks at one T cell receptor beta chain sequence and its context. Produced via immunoSEQ multiplex PCR; TCRdb's table is partial and in-frame only. The table lists 78,000 or so clones, 92% of them singletons. CDR1 and CDR2 from the germline V gene are MGHRA and YSYEKL. The CDR3 is made up of 16 amino acids. V shed 3 bases and J shed 6 bases, with 21 bases lying between them. The data were obtained in a study of OX40 agonist ivuxolimab in advanced cancers. The sequencing used CD4+ or CD8+ T cells sorted from blood, collected in a trial of the OX40 agonist ivuxolimab. The chain couples TRBV4-1 to TRBJ2-7; D possibly corresponds to TRBD1 (6 bases). This TCR was sampled from an adult with an advanced solid tumor such as melanoma, head and neck, liver or kidney cancer. CDR3 DNA: TGCGCCAGCAGCCAGTCCCCAATCCCAGGGGCCGCCGAGCAGTACTTC. Its translation is CASSQSPIPGAAEQYF.